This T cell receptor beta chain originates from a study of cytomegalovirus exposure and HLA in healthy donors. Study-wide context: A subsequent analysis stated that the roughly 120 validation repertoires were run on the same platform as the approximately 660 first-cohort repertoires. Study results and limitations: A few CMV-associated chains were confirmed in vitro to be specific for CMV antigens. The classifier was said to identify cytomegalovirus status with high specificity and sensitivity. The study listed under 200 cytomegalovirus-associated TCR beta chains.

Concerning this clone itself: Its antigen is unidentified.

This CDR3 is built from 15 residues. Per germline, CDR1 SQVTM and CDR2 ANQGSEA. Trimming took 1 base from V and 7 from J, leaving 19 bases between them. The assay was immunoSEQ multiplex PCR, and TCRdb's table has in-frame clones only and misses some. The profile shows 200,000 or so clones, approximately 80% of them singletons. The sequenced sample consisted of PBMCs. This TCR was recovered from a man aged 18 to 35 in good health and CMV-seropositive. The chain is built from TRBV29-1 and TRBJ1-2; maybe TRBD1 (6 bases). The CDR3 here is CSVEGSGRGGFGYTF. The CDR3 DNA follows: TGCAGCGTTGAAGGTAGCGGCAGGGGAGGGTTTGGCTACACCTTC.